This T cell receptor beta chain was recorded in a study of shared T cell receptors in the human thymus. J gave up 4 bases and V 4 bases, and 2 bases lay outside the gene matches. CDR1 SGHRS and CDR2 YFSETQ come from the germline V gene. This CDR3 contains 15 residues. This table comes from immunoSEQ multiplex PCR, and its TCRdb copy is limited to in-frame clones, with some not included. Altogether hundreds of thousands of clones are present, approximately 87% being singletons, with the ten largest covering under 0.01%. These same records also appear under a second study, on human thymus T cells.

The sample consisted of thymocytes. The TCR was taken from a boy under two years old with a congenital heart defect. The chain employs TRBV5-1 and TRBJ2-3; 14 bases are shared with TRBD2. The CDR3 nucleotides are TGCGCCAGCAGCGGGACTAGCGGGGGATCAGATACGCAGTATTTT. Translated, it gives CASSGTSGGSDTQYF.